This T cell receptor beta chain derives from a study of cytomegalovirus exposure and HLA in healthy donors. A remark on this clone: As yet, its antigen is unknown.

V was clipped by 4 bases and J by 0 bases, with 11 bases between them. CDR3 size: 16 residues. The PCR employed 60 Vbeta primers together with 13 Jbeta primers. The protocol was immunoSEQ multiplex PCR, while the TCRdb copy is restricted to in-frame clones and leaves out a portion. Of about 41,000 clones in the sample, over 75% were seen once. Study-wide results and limits: Researchers reported from a later analysis that most CMV-associated TCR beta chains appeared HLA-restricted. Donor immune exposure was known only as CMV serostatus.

V usage is TRBV5-7 and J usage is TRBJ1-6, with D maybe TRBD1 (5 bases). TRBV5-7 is an ORF for which the function is uncertain. The sequence came from a man over 45 in good health and CMV-seronegative. The sample consisted of PBMCs. The CDR3 loop reads CASSHHRSSYNSPLHF. The DNA for the CDR3 is TGTGCCAGCAGCCATCACAGGAGCTCCTATAATTCACCCCTCCACTTT.